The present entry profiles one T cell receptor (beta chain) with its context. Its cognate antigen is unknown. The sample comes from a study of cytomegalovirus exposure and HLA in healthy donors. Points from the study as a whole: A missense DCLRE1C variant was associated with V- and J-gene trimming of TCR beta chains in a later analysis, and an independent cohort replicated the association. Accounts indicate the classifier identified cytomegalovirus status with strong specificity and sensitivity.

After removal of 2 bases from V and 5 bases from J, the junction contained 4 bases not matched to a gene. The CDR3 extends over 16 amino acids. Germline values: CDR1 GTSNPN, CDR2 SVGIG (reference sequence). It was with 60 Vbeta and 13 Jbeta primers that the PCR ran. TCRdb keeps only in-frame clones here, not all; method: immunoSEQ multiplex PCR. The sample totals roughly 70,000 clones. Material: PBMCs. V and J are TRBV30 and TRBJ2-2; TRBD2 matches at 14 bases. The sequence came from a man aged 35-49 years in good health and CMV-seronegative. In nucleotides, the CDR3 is TGTGCCTGGAGTTCGGGACTAGCGGGGGTGACCGGGGAGCTGTTTTTT. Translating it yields CAWSSGLAGVTGELFF. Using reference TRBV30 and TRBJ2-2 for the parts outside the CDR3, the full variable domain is SQTIHQWPATLVQPVGSPLSLECTVEGTSNPNLYWYRQAAGRGLQLLFYSVGIGQISSEVPQNLSASRPQDRQFILSSKKLLLSDSGFYLCAWSSGLAGVTGELFFGEGSRLTVL.